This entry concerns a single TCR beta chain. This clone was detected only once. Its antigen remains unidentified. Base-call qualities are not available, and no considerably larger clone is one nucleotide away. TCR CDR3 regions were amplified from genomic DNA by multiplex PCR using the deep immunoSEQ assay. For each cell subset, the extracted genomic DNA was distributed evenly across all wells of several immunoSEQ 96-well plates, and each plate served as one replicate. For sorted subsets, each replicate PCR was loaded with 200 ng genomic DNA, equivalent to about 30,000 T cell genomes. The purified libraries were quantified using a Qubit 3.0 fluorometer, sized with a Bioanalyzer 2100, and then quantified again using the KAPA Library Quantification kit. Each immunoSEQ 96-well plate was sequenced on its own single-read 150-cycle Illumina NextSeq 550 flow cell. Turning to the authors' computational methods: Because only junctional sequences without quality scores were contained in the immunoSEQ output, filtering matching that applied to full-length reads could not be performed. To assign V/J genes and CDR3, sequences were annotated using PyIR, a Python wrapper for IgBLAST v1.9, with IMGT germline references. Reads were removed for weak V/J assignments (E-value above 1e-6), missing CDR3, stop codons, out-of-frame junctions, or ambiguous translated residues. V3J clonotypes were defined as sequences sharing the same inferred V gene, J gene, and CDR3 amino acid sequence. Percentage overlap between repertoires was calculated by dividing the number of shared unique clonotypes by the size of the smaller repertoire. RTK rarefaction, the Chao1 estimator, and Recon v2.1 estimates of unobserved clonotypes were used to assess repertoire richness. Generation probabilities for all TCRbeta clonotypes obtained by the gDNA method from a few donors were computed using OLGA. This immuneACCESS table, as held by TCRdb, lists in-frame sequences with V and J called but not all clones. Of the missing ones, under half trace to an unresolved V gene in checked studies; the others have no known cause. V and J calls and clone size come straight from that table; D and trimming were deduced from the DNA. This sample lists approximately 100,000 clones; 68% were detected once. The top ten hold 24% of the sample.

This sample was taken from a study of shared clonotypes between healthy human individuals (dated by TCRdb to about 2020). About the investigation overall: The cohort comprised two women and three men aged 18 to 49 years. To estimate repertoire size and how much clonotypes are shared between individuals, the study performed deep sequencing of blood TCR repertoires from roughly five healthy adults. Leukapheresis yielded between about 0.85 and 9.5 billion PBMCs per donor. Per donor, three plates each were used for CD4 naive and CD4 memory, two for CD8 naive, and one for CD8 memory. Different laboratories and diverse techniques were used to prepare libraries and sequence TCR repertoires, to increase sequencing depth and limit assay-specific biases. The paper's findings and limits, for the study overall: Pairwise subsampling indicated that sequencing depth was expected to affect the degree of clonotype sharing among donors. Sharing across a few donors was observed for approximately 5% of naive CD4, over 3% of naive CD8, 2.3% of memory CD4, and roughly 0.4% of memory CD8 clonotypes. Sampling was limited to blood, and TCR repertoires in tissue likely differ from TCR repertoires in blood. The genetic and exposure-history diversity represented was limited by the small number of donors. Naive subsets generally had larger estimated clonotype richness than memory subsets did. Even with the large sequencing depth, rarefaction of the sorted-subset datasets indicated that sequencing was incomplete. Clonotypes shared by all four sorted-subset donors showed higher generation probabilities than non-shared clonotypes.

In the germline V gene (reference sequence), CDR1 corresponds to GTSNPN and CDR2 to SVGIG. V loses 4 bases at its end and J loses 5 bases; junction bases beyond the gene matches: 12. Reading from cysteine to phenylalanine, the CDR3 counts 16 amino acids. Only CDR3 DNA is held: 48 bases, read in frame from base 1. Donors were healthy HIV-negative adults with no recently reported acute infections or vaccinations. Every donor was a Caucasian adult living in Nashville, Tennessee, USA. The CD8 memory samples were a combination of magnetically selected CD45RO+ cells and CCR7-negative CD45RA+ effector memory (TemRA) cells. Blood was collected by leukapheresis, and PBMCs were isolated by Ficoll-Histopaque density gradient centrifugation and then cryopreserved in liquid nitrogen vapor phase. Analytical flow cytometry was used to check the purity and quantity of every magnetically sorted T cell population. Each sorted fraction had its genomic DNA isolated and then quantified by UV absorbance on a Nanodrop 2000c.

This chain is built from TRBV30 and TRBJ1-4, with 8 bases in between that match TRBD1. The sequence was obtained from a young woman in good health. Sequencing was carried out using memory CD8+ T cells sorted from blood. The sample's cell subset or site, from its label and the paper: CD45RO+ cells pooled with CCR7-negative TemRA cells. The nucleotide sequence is TGTGCCTGGAAGAGGGCAGGGGGCGCGCACAATGAAAAACTGTTTTTT. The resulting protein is CAWKRAGGAHNEKLFF.